Presented here are 15 T cell receptor beta chains from one specimen sequenced in a study of blood T cells in healthy people across ages. The use of a sample-barcoded 5' primer and a J-beta primer mix characterized a second PCR of roughly 6 to 11 cycles. MiXCR, run by TCRdb on the 5' RACE reads, gives a single entry per CDR3 protein. The data contain some 900,000 distinct CDR3 sequences, about 44% of them singletons. Sequenced sample: blood. The receptors here all came from a man between 25 and 39 years old in good health.

The rearrangement joins TRBV12-3 or TRBV12-4 to TRBJ2-1; unclear D gene. Trimming took off 5 bases at V and 13 bases at J, with 12 bases between the two ends. CDR3 length: 11 amino acids. CDR3 in amino acids: CASSIEETQFF. The CDR3 DNA follows: TGTGCCAGCAGTATCGAAGAGACCCAGTTCTTC.

The rearrangement links TRBV3-1 to TRBJ2-3; D uncertain. The CDR3 sequence is 13 residues long. V lost 4 bases and J 6 bases, leaving 11 bases between the germline ends. Germline V gene lookup returns CDR1 LGHDT and CDR2 YNNKEL (reference sequence). The CDR3 sequence is CASSPGARDTQYF. The DNA of the CDR3 is TGTGCCAGCAGCCCCGGAGCCAGGGATACGCAGTATTTT.

The chain is built from TRBV11-3 and TRBJ2-1; the D is unclear. Per germline, CDR1 SGHNT and CDR2 YENEEA. The CDR3 runs to 14 residues. V shed 3 bases and J shed 5 bases, with 11 bases lying between them. The DNA for the CDR3 is TGTGCCAGCAGCTTTTCGGACGCCGACAATGAGCAGTTCTTC. This translates into CASSFSDADNEQFF.

The rearrangement joins TRBV4-2 to TRBJ2-1, with a weak D call TRBD2 (5 bases). Per germline, CDR1 LGHNA and CDR2 YNFKEQ. The CDR3 contains 13 residues. Trimming removed 6 bases from V and 5 bases from J, with 11 bases in between. Here the CDR3 reads CASRLGPDNEQFF. The DNA of the CDR3 is TGTGCCAGCAGACTAGGACCTGACAATGAGCAGTTCTTC.

This clonotype has a handful of counts. This chain links TRBV4-1 with TRBJ2-2, with TRBD2 identical over 9 bases. The CDR3 has 15 amino acids. Germline V gene data show CDR1 as MGHRA and CDR2 as YSYEKL. After removal of 1 base from V and 7 bases from J, the junction contained 4 bases not matched to a gene. The CDR3 coding sequence is TGCGCCAGCAGCCAAGGACTAGCGGTGGGCGGGGAGCTGTTTTTT. This codes for CASSQGLAVGGELFF.

The chain has TRBV7-2 and TRBJ2-1; TRBD2 is a possible D gene (7 bases). CDR1 and CDR2 from the germline V gene are SGHTA and FQGNSA. Trimming removed 5 bases at V and 6 bases at J, with 14 bases between. The CDR3 has 14 residues. As DNA, the CDR3 is TGTGCCAGCAGCGGGGGGGCCTTCATCAATGAGCAGTTCTTC. It specifies CASSGGAFINEQFF.

About this clonotype: Being one base from a much bigger clone, this may be a read error. The chain links TRBV24-1 to TRBJ2-1; maybe TRBD2 (6 bases). In germline, CDR1 is KGHDR, CDR2 SFDVKD. V dropped 5 bases and J dropped 7 bases, with 17 bases sitting between them. This CDR3 has 15 amino acids. The CDR3 DNA is TGTGCCACCAGTGTTCCCAGGTTTGCGGGGAATGAGCAGTTCTTC. It yields the protein CATSVPRFAGNEQFF.

The V and J genes are TRBV4-3 and TRBJ1-4; 9 bases fit TRBD1. Germline trimming cut 4 bases from V and 7 bases from J; bases unmatched to any gene: 7. The CDR3 length is 15 residues. CDR1 LGHNA and CDR2 YSLEER come from the germline V gene. CDR3 in DNA: TGCGCCAGCAGCCGAGAGGGACAGGGAGGTGAAAAACTGTTTTTT. Amino acid sequence: CASSREGQGGEKLFF.

In this sample, this clonotype turned up a few times. The chain carries TRBV27 and TRBJ2-3; 12 nucleotides line up with TRBD2. CDR1 and CDR2 (germline): MNHEY, SMNVEV (reference sequence). This CDR3 has 15 amino acids. J was trimmed by 2 bases and V by 6 bases; bases with no gene match: 3. CDR3 bases: TGTGCCAGCAGACTAGCGGGGGGACCCACAGATACGCAGTATTTT. Protein: CASRLAGGPTDTQYF.

The J gene is TRBJ2-7, the V gene TRBV4-1; tentatively, D is TRBD2 (6 bases). Trimming removed 1 base from V and 5 bases from J, with 6 bases in between. The CDR3 consists of 12 residues. CDR1 and CDR2 from the germline V gene are MGHRA and YSYEKL. The CDR3 sequence: CASSQAGDEQYF. Here the CDR3 DNA reads TGCGCCAGCAGCCAAGCGGGGGACGAGCAGTACTTC.

The chain uses TRBV4-3 and TRBJ1-6; 7 nucleotides align to TRBD1. The CDR3 covers 15 residues. Germline lookup yields CDR1 LGHNA and CDR2 YSLEER. The trim removed 6 bases at V and 6 bases at J, leaving 8 bases unmatched. CDR3 bases: TGCGCCAGCAGGACCAACAGGGGTAGTAATTCACCCCTCCACTTT. This sequence encodes CASRTNRGSNSPLHF.

CDR3 DNA sequence: TGTGCCAGCAGTCCACTAGCGGACTATGACCAAGAGACCCAGTACTTC. Translation gives CASSPLADYDQETQYF. The chain joins TRBV6-2 or TRBV6-3 to TRBJ2-5; 8 nucleotides align to TRBD2. The CDR3 spans 16 residues. Trimming cost V 5 bases and J 0 bases; bases outside gene matches: 8. Germline assignment: CDR1 MNHEY and CDR2 SVGEGT.

The J gene is TRBJ2-1, the V gene TRBV4-2; D might be TRBD1 (6 bases). This CDR3 contains 16 residues. Germline CDR1 LGHNA, CDR2 YNFKEQ. The V and J ends lost 4 bases and 1 base respectively, with 14 bases between them. The chain's CDR3 is CASSRNVDRSYNEQFF. CDR3 nucleotides: TGTGCCAGCAGCCGAAATGTGGACAGATCCTACAATGAGCAGTTCTTC.

This clonotype was counted a few times. The chain has TRBV28 and TRBJ1-2; possible D gene TRBD1, 6 bases. The CDR3 has 12 amino acids. V was trimmed by 8 bases and J by 8 bases, leaving 15 bases between them. Germline V CDR1 and CDR2: MDHEN, SYDVKM. CDR3 coding DNA: TGTGCCAGCTCTCCTGGGGGCTTCGGCTACACCTTC. As protein: CASSPGGFGYTF.

The chain employs TRBV3-1 and TRBJ1-6; 7 nucleotides line up with TRBD1. The CDR3 consists of 15 residues. The junction had 5 bases not matched to a gene; V was cut back by 2 bases and J by 7 bases. The germline V gene encodes CDR1 LGHDT and CDR2 YNNKEL (reference sequence). CDR3 nucleotide sequence: TGTGCCAGCAGCCAACCTAAAGGGGGCAATTCACCCCTCCACTTT. It encodes CASSQPKGGNSPLHF.